This T cell receptor (beta chain) derives from a study of metastatic and nonmetastatic thyroid tumors. The table lists this clone with many counts. CDR3 length: 17 amino acids. The germline V gene has CDR1 LGHNA and CDR2 YSLEER. The ends lost 0 bases at V and 0 bases at J; junction bases unmatched: 6. Before thyroid surgery, none of the patients had received any treatment. TCRdb redid the clone calls on the PCR reads using MiXCR. Altogether 23,000 or so clones are present, about 30% being singletons, with the ten largest covering approximately 21%. The chain employs TRBV4-3 and TRBJ2-5; the match to TRBD2 covers 8 bases. The sample taken for sequencing was blood. The receptor was derived from a female donor with papillary thyroid cancer or a benign thyroid nodule (not recorded which). Some clones in this sample may be carry-over from other donors' samples. This CDR3 reads CASSQDRGGRHQETQYF. The CDR3, as DNA: TGCGCCAGCAGCCAAGATAGGGGCGGGAGGCACCAAGAGACCCAGTACTTC.